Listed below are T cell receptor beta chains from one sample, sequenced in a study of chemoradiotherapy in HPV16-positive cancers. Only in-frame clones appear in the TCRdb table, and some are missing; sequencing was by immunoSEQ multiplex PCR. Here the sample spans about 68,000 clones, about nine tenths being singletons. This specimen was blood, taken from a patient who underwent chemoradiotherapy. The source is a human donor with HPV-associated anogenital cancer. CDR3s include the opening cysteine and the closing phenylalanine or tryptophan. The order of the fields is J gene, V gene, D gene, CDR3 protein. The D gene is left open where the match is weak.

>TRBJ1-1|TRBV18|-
CASSPQTVTEAFF
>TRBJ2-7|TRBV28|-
CASSYGPRGAQYF
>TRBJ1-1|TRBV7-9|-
CASSFPGVVGTEAFF
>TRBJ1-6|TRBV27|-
CASSIQGPTGLFTNSPLHF
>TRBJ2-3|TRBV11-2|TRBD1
CASSRGSGGSTDTQYF
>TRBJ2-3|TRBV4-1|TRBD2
CASSLRTSGGAGRTDTQYF
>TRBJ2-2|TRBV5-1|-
CASRQGTPNTGELFF
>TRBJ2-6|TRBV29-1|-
CSVAGAGANVLTF
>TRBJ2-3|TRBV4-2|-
CASSQGALSGSSTDTQYF
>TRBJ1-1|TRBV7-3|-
CASSLGRANTEAFF
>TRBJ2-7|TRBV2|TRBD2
CASSEASGSSYEQYF
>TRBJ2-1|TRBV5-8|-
CASSKGLNLDGEQFF
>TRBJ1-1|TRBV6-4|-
CASSPGANTEAFF
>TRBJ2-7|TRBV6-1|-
CASRGGGLNEQYF
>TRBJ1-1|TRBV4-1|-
CASSQGQGQNTEAFF
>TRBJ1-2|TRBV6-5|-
CASSYSFQNPTGGYTF
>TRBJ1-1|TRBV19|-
CASSQDRLEAFF
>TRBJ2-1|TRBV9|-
CASSSTNEQFF
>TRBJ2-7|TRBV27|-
CASSTGLNYEQYF
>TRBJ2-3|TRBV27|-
CASSPIAGTDTQYF
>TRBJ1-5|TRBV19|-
CASSLPGNQPQHF
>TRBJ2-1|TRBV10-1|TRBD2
CASSESGGSSYNEQFF
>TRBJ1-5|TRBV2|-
CASSDVGGVQPQHF
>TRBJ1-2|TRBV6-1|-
CASSPQGTGHGYTF
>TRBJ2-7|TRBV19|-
CASSISGAYEQYF
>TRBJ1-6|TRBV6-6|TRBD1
CASTDRAPPLHF
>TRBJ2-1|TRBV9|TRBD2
CASTPSTSGYNEQFF
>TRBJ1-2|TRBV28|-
CASSLWEGANYGYTF
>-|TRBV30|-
CAWSQGVRYEQYF
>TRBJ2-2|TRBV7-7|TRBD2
CASSLAVAGELFF
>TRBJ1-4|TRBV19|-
CASSISRTWDPNEKLFF
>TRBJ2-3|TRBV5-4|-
CASSLEGKGGTDTQYF
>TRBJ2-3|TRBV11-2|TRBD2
CASSFRAGLNTDTQYF
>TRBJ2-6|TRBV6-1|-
CASSEAETGANVLTF
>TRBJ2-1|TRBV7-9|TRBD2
CASSHGLAEGYNEQFF
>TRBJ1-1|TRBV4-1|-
CASSQDQQMNTEAFF
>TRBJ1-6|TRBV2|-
CAYGTGRGNSPLHF
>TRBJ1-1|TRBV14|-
CASSLGRRTEAFF
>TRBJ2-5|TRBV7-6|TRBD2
CASSTALLTTSGGATQYF
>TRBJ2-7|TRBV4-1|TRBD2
CASSQVGLAGGKSSYEQYF
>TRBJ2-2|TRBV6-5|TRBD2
CATQAGGPNTGELFF
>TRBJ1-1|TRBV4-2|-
CASSQDVTGTEAFF
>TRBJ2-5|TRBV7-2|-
CASSPRETQYF
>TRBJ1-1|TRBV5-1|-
CASSLGDTRNTEAFF
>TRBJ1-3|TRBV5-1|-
CASSLQGNGNTIYF
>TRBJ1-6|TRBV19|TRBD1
CASSIRRQGNSPLHF
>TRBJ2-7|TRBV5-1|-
CASSLAGGFTYEQYF
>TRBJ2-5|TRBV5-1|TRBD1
CASSLEGTDSYQETQYF
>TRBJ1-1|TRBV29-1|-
CSVEDPRSTEAFF
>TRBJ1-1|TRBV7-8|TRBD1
CASSGRTGENTEAFF
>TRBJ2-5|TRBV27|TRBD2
CASRPGAGGLETQYF
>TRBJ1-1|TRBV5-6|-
CASSLWGAEAFF